This TCR beta chain stems from a study of shared clonotypes between healthy human individuals. Whole-study findings and limits: Relative to clonotypes present in all four donors, those not shared had lower generation probabilities.

The data were produced by immunoSEQ multiplex PCR, yet TCRdb's version contains in-frame clones alone and is incomplete. The sample shows around 2.5 million clones, under 95% of them seen only once. Worth noting for this clone: Its antigen is not known.

Trimming took off 4 bases at V and 0 bases at J, with 17 bases between the two ends. CDR1 SGHRS and CDR2 YFSETQ come from the germline V gene. The CDR3 has 16 residues. The chain is built from TRBV5-1 and TRBJ2-7, with D unclear. Sequenced: naive CD4+ T cells from PBMCs. The subset denotes: CD45RA+ positively selected. The sequence derives from a man between 18 and 35 years old in good health. Some clones in this sample may be carry-over from other donors' samples. The CDR3 sequence: CASSPRPSRSSYEQYF. CDR3 nucleotide sequence: TGCGCCAGCAGCCCCCGCCCCTCCCGGAGCTCCTACGAGCAGTACTTC.